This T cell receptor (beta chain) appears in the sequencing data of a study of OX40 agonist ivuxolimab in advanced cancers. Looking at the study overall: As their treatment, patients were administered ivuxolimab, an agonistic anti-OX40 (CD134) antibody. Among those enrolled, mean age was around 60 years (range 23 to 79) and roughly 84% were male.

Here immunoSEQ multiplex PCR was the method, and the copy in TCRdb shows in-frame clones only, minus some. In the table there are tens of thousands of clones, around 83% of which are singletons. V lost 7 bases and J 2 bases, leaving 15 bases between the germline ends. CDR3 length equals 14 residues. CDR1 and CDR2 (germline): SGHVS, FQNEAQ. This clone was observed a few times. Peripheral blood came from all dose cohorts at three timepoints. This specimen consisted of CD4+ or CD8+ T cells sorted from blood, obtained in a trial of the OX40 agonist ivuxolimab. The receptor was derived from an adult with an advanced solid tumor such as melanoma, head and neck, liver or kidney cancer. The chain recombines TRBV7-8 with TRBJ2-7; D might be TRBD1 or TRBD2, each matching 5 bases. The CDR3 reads CASTPVRDAYEQYV. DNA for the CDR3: TGTGCCAGCACCCCCGTCCGGGACGCCTACGAGCAGTACGTC.